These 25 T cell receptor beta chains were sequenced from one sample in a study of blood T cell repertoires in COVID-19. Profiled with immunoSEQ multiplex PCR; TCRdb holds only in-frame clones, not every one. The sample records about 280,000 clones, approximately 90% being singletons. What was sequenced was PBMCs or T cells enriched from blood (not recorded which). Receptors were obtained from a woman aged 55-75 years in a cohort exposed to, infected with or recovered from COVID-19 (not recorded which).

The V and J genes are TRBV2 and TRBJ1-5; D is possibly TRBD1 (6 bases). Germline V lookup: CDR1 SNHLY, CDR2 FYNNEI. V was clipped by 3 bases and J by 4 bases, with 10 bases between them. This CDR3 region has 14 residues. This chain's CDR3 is CASSEGASNQPQHF. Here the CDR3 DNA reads TGTGCCAGCAGTGAGGGGGCCTCGAATCAGCCCCAGCATTTT.

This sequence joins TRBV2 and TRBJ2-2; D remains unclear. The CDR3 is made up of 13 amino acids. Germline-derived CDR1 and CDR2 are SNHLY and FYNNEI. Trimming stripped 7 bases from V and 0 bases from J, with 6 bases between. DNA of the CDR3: TGTGCCAGCAACGCGGCGAACACCGGGGAGCTGTTTTTT. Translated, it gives CASNAANTGELFF.

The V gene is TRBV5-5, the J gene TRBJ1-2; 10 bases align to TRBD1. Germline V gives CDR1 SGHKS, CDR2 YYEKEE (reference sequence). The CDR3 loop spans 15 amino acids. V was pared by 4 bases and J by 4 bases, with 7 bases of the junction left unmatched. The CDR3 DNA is TGTGCCAGCAGCCTCCGGACAGGGGGTCTCTATGGCTACACCTTC. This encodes CASSLRTGGLYGYTF.

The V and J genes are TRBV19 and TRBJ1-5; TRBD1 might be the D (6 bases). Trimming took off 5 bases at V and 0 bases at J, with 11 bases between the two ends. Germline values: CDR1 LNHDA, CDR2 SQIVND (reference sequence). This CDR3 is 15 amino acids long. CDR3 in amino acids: CASSGTQASNQPQHF. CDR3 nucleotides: TGTGCCAGTAGTGGGACACAGGCTAGCAATCAGCCCCAGCATTTT.

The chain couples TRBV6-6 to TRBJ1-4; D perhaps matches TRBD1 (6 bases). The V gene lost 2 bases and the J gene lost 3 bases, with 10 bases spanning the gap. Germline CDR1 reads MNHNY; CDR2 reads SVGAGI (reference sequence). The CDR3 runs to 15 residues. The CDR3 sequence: CASSYKTGANEKLFF. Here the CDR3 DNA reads TGTGCCAGCAGTTACAAGACAGGAGCTAATGAAAAACTGTTTTTT.

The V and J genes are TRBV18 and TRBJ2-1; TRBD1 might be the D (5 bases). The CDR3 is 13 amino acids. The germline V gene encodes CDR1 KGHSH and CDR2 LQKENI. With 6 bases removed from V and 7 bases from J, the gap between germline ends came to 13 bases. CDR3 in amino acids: CASSLRVLNEQFF. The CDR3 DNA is TGTGCCAGCTCTCTCAGGGTTCTGAATGAGCAGTTCTTC. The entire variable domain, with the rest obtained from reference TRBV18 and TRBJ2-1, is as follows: NAGVMQNPRHLVRRRGQEARLRCSPMKGHSHVYWYRQLPEEGLKFMVYLQKENIIDESGMPKERFSAEFPKEGPSILRIQQVVRGDSAAYFCASSLRVLNEQFFGPGTRLTVL.

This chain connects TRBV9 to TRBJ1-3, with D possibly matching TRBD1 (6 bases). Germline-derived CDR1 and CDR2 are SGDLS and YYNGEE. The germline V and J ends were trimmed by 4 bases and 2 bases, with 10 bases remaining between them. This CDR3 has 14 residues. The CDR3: CASSPTGTGNTIYF. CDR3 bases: TGTGCCAGCAGCCCTACAGGGACTGGAAACACCATATATTTT.

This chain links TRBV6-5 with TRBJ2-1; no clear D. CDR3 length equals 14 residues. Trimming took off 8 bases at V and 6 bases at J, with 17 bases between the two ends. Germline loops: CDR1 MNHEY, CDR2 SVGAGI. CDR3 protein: CASSWLVPINEQFF. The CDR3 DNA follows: TGTGCCAGCTCGTGGCTAGTCCCGATCAATGAGCAGTTCTTC.

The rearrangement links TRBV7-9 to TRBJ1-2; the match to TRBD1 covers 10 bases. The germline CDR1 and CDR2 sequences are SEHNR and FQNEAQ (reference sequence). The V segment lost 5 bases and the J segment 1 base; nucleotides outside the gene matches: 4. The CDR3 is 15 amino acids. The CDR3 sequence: CASSQWDRGNYGYTF. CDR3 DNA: TGTGCCAGCAGCCAGTGGGACAGGGGTAACTATGGCTACACCTTC.

DNA of the CDR3: TGCGCCAGCAGCCAGGAACTAGCGGGTACAGCCAAAAACATTCAGTACTTC. It translates to CASSQELAGTAKNIQYF. The gene calls are TRBV4-3 and TRBJ2-4; 9 nucleotides align to TRBD2. The CDR3 runs 17 residues. The V gene end was trimmed by 3 bases and the J gene end by 0 bases; junction bases not matched to a gene: 6. Germline lookup yields CDR1 LGHNA and CDR2 YSLEER.

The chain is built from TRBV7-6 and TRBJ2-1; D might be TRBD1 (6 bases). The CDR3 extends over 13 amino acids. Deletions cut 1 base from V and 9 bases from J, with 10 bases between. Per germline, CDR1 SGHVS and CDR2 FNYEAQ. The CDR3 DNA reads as TGTGCCAGCAGCTTAGTAGGGGGACCTGAGCAGTTCTTC. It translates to CASSLVGGPEQFF.

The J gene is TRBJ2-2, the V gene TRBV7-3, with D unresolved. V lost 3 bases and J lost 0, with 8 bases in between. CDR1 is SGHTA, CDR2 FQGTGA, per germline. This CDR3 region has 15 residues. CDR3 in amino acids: CASSFRQANTGELFF. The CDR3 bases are TGTGCCAGCAGCTTTCGCCAGGCGAACACCGGGGAGCTGTTTTTT.

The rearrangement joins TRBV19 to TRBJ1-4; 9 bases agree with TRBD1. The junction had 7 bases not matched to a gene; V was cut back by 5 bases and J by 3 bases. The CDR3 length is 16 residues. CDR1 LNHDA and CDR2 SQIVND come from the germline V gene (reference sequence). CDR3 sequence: CASSADRGQPNEKLFF. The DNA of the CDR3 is TGTGCCAGTAGTGCGGACAGGGGACAACCTAATGAAAAACTGTTTTTT. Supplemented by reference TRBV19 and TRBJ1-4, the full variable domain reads DGGITQSPKYLFRKEGQNVTLSCEQNLNHDAMYWYRQDPGQGLRLIYYSQIVNDFQKGDIAEGYSVSREKKESFPLTVTSAQKNPTAFYLCASSADRGQPNEKLFFGSGTQLSVL.

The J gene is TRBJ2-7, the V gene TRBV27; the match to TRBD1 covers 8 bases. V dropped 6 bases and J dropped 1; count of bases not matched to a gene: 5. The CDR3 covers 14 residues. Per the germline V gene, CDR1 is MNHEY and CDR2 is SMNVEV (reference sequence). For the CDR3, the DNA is TGTGCCAGCAGCGACAGGGGTGGGTCCTACGAGCAGTACTTC. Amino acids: CASSDRGGSYEQYF.

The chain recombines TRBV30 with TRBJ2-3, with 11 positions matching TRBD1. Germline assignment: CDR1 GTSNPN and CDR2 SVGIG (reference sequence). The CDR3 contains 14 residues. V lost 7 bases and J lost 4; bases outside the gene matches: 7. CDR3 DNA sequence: TGTGCCTCGAAAGGGGACAGGGGGGCAGATACGCAGTATTTT. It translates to CASKGDRGADTQYF.

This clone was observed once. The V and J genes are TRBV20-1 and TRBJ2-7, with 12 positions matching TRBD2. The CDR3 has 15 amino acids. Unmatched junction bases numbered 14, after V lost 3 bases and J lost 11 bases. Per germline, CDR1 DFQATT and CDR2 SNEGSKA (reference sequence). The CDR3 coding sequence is TGCAGTGCTAGTTCCCTCGGGCTAGCGGGAGGGCTGGAGTACTTC. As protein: CSASSLGLAGGLEYF.

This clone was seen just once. CDR3 sequence (DNA): TGTGCCAGCAGTCGAGGGGGCGAGACCCAGTACTTC. Translation gives CASSRGGETQYF. The chain employs TRBV7-2 and TRBJ2-5, with TRBD1 matching over 7 bases. V shed 6 bases, J shed 5 bases, and the junction held 3 bases outside the gene matches. The CDR3 is 12 residues long. Looked up from germline, CDR1 is SGHTA and CDR2 is FQGNSA.

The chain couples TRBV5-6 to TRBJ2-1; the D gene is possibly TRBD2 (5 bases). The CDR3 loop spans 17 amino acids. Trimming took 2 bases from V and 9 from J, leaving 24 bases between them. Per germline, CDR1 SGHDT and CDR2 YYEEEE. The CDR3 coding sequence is TGTGCCAGCAGCTTACTGCTCTCGGTTGAACTCGCGGGTGAGCAGTTCTTC. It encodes CASSLLLSVELAGEQFF.

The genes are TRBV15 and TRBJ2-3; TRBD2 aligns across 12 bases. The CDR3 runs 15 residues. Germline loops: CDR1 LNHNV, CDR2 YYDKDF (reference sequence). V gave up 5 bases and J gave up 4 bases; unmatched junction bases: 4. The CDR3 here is CATSERLAGADTQYF. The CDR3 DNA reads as TGTGCCACCAGCGAAAGACTAGCGGGAGCAGATACGCAGTATTTT.

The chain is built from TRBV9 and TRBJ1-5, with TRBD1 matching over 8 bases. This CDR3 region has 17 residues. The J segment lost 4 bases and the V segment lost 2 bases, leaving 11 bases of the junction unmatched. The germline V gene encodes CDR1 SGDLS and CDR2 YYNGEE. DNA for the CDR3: TGTGCCAGCAGCGTTAACACAGGGGGAACCCTGAATCAGCCCCAGCATTTT. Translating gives CASSVNTGGTLNQPQHF.

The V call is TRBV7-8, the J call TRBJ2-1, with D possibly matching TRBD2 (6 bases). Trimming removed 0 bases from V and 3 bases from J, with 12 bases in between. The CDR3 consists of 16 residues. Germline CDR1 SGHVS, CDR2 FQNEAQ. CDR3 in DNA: TGTGCCAGCAGCTTAGCGGGGGGTAACCTCTACAATGAGCAGTTCTTC. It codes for CASSLAGGNLYNEQFF. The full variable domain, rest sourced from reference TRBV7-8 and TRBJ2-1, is GAGVSQSPRYKVAKRGQDVALRCDPISGHVSLFWYQQALGQGPEFLTYFQNEAQLDKSGLPSDRFFAERPEGSVSTLKIQRTQQEDSAVYLCASSLAGGNLYNEQFFGPGTRLTVL.

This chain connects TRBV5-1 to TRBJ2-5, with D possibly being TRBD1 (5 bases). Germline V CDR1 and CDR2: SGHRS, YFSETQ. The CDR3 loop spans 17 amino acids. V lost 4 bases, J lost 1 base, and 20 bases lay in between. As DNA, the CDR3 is TGCGCCAGCAGCGCATGGGGCAACAGGAACCCCCAAGAGACCCAGTACTTC. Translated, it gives CASSAWGNRNPQETQYF.

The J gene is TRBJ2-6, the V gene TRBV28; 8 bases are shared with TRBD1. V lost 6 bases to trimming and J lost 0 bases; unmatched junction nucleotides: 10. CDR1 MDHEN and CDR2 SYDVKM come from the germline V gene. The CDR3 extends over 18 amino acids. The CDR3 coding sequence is TGTGCCAGCAGGAGAGGTGGGACAGGCAACTCTGGGGCCAACGTCCTGACTTTC. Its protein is CASRRGGTGNSGANVLTF. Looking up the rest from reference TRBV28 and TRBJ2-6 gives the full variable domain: DVKVTQSSRYLVKRTGEKVFLECVQDMDHENMFWYRQDPGLGLRLIYFSYDVKMKEKGDIPEGYSVSREKKERFSLILESASTNQTSMYLCASRRGGTGNSGANVLTFGAGSRLTVL.

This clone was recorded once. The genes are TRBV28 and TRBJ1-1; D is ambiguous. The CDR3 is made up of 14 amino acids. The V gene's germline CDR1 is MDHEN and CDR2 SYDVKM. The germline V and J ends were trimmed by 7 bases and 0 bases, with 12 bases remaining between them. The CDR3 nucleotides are TGTGCCAGCACCCGGTCCAAACTGAACACTGAAGCTTTCTTT. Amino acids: CASTRSKLNTEAFF.

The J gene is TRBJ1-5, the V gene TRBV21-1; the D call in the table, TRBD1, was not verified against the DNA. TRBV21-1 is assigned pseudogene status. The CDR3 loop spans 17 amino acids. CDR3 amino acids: CASSKLRTVGDNQPQHF. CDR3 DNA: TGTGCCAGCAGCAAACTTCGGACAGTGGGGGATAATCAGCCCCAGCATTTT.